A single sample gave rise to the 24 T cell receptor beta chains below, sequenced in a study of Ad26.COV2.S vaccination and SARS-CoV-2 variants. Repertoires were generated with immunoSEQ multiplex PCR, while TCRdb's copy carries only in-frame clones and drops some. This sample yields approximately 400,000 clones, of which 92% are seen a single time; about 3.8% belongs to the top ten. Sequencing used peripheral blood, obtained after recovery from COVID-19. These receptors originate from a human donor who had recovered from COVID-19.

The CDR3 nucleotides read TGCAGCGTCAACCCAACAGGGGGCTTATCTGAAGCTTTCTTT. Its translation: CSVNPTGGLSEAFF. The chain joins TRBV29-1 to TRBJ1-1, with TRBD1 matching over 9 bases. CDR1 is SQVTM, CDR2 ANQGSEA, per germline. The trim removed 6 bases at V and 6 bases at J, leaving 11 bases unmatched. The CDR3 is 14 residues long.

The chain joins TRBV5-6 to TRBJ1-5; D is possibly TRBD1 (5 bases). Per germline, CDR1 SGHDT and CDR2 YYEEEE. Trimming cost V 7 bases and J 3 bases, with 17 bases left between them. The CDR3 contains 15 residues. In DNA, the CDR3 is TGTGCCAGCGGTTCCCGAGTACAGGTCAATCAGCCCCAGCATTTT. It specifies CASGSRVQVNQPQHF.

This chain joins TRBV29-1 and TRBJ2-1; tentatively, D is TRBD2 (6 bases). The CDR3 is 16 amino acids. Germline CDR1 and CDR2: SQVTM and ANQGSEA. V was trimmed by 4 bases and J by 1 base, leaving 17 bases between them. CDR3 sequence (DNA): TGCAGCGTTGCATACACTTCGGGGGTGTCCTACAATGAGCAGTTCTTC. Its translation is CSVAYTSGVSYNEQFF.

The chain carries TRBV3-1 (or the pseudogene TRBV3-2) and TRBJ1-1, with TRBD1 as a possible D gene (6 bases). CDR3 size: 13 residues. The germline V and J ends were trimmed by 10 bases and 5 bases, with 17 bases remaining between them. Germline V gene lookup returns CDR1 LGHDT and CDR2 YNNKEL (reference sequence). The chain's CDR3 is CATEGGGRTEAFF. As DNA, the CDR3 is TGTGCCACCGAGGGGGGGGGAAGGACTGAAGCTTTCTTT.

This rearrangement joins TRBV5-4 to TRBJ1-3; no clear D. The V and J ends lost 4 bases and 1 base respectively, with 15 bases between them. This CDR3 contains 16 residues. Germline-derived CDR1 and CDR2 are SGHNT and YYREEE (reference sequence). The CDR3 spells CASSHHSYQSGNTIYF. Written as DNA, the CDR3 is TGTGCCAGCAGCCACCACAGCTACCAATCTGGAAACACCATATATTTT.

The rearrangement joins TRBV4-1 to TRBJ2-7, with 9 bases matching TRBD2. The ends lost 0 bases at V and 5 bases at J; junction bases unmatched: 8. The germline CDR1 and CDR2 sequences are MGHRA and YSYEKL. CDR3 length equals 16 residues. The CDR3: CASSQDTAGGFDEQYF. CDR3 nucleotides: TGCGCCAGCAGCCAAGATACGGCGGGGGGGTTCGACGAGCAGTACTTC.

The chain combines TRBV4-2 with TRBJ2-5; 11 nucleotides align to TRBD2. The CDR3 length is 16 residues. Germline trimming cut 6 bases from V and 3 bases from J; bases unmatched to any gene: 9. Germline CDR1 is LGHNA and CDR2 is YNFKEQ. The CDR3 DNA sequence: TGTGCCAGCAGTCATGGACTAGCGGGTTCCAAAGAGACCCAGTACTTC. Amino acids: CASSHGLAGSKETQYF.

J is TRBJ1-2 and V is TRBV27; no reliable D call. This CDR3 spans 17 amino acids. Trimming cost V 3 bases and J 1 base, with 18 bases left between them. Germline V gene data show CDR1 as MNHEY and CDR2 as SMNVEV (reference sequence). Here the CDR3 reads CASSFFATGVDNYGYTF. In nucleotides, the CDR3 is TGTGCCAGCAGTTTCTTCGCAACCGGGGTGGATAACTATGGCTACACCTTC.

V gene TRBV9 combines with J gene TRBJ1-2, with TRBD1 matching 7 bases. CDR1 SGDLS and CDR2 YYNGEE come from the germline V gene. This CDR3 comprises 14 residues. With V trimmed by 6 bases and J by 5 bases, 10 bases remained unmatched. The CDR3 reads CASKSQGQFYGYTF. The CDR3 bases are TGTGCCAGCAAAAGTCAGGGACAGTTTTATGGCTACACCTTC.

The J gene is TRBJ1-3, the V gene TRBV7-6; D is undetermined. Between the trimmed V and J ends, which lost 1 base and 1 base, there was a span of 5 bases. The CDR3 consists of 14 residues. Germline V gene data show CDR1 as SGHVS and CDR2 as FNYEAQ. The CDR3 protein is CASSLDTSGNTIYF. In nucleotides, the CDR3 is TGTGCCAGCAGCTTAGACACTTCTGGAAACACCATATATTTT.

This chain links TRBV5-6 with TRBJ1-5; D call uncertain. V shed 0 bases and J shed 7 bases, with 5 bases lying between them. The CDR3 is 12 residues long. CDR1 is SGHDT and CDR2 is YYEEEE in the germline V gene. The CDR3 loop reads CASSLGRQPQHF. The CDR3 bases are TGTGCCAGCAGCTTGGGCCGCCAGCCCCAGCATTTT.

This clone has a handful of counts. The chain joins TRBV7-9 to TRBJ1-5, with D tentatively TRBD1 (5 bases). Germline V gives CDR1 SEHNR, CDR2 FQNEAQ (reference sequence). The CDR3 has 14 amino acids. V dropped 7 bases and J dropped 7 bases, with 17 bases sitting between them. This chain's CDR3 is CASTSSRVRQPQHF. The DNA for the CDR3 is TGTGCCAGCACCAGTTCCAGGGTAAGGCAGCCCCAGCATTTT. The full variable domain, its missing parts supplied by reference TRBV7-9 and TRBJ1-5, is DTGVSQNPRHKITKRGQNVTFRCDPISEHNRLYWYRQTLGQGPEFLTYFQNEAQLEKSRLLSDRFSAERPKGSFSTLEIQRTEQGDSAMYLCASTSSRVRQPQHFGDGTRLSIL.

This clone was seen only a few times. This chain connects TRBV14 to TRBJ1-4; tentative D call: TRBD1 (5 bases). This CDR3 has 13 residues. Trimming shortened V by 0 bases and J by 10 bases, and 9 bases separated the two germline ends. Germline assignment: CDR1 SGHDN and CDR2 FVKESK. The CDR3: CASSQDRGGKLFF. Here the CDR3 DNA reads TGTGCCAGCAGCCAAGATCGGGGCGGAAAACTGTTTTTT.

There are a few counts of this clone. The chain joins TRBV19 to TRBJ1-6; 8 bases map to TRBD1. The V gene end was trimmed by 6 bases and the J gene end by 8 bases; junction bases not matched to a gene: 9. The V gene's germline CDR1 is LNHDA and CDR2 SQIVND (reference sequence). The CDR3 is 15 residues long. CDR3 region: CASRTGGSVDSPLHF. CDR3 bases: TGTGCCAGTAGAACAGGGGGATCGGTGGATTCACCCCTCCACTTT.

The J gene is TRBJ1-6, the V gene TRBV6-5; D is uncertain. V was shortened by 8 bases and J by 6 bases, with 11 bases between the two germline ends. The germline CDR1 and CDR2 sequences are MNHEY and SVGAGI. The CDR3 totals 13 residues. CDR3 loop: CASFEFGNSPLHF. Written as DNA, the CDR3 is TGTGCCAGCTTTGAGTTTGGTAATTCACCCCTCCACTTT.

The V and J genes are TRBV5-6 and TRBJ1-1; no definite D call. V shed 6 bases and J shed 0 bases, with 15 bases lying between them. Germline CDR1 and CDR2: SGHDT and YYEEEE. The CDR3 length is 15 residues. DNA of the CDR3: TGTGCCAGCACTGCACCAGAGTTTTTGAACACTGAAGCTTTCTTT. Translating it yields CASTAPEFLNTEAFF.

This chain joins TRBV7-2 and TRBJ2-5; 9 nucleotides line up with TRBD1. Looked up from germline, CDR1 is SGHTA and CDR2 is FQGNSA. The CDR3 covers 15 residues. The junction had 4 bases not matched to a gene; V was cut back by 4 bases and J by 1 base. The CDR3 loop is CASSSGQGPQETQYF. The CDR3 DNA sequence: TGTGCCAGCAGCTCGGGACAGGGACCCCAAGAGACCCAGTACTTC.

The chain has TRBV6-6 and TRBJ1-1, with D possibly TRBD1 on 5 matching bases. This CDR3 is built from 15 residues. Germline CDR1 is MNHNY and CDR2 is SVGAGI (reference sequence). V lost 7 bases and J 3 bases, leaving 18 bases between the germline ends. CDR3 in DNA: TGTGCCAGCAAGCCGCCAGGGCTTGAGGACACTGAAGCTTTCTTT. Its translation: CASKPPGLEDTEAFF.

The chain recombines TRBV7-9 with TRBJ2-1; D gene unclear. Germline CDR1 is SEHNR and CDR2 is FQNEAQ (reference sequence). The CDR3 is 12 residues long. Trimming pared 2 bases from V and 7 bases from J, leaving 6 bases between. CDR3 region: CASSLSANEQFF. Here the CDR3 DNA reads TGTGCCAGCAGCTTATCAGCTAATGAGCAGTTCTTC.

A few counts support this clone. The CDR3 protein is CASSTPFGVSPLHF. DNA for the CDR3: TGTGCCAGCAGCACCCCGTTCGGGGTATCACCCCTCCACTTT. The rearrangement uses TRBV7-9 and TRBJ1-6; D not resolved. This CDR3 region has 14 residues. Germline V gene data show CDR1 as SEHNR and CDR2 as FQNEAQ (reference sequence). The V end lost 5 bases, the J end lost 10 bases, and 15 bases lay between the germline ends.

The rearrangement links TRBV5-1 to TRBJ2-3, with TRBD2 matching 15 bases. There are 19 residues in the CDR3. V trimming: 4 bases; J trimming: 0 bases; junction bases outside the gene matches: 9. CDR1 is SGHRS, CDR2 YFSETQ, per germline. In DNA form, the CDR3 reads TGCGCCAGCAGCCCAGGACTAGCGGGGGGGAAACCTAGCACAGATACGCAGTATTTT. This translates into CASSPGLAGGKPSTDTQYF. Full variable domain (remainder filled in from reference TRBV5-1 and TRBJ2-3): KAGVTQTPRYLIKTRGQQVTLSCSPISGHRSVSWYQQTPGQGLQFLFEYFSETQRNKGNFPGRFSGRQFSNSRSEMNVSTLELGDSALYLCASSPGLAGGKPSTDTQYFGPGTRLTVL.

The CDR3 nucleotides are TGTGCCACCAGCAGAGATTGGGCGGGGGGGAACAATGAGCAGTTCTTC. Translating it yields CATSRDWAGGNNEQFF. V gene TRBV15 combines with J gene TRBJ2-1; 9 bases fit TRBD2. CDR3 length: 16 amino acids. Germline trimming cut 0 bases from V and 5 bases from J; bases unmatched to any gene: 5. CDR1 is LNHNV and CDR2 is YYDKDF in the germline V gene (reference sequence).

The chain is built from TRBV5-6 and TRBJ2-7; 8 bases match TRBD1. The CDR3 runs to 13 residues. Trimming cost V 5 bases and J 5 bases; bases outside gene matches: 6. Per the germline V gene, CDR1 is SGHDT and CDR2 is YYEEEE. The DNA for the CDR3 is TGTGCCAGCAGACAGGGGGTTTCCCACGAGCAGTACTTC. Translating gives CASRQGVSHEQYF.

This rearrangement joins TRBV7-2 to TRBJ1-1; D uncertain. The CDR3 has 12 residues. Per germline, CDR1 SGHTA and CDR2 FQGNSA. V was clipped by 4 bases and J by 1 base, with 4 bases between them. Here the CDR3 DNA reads TGTGCCAGCAGCTCGACGAACACTGAAGCTTTCTTT. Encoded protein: CASSSTNTEAFF. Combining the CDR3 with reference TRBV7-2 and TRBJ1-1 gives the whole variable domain GAGVSQSPSNKVTEKGKDVELRCDPISGHTALYWYRQSLGQGLEFLIYFQGNSAPDKSGLPSDRFSAERTGGSVSTLTIQRTQQEDSAVYLCASSSTNTEAFFGQGTRLTVV.